This T cell receptor (beta chain) is drawn from a study of tumor-infiltrating lymphocytes in localized non-small cell lung cancer. Whole-study findings and limits: Different pieces of the same tissue went to different assays, confounding technical variation with intratumor heterogeneity. Higher tumor T cell infiltration than in uninvolved lung was supported by TCRbeta sequencing.

Regarding this clone: What it recognizes is unknown.

Germline CDR1 is LGHNA and CDR2 is YNFKEQ. This CDR3 has 14 residues. Trimming shortened V by 5 bases and J by 5 bases, and 13 bases separated the two germline ends. Here immunoSEQ multiplex PCR was the method, and the copy in TCRdb shows in-frame clones only, minus some. The table has about 11,000 clones, around 86% seen once. The chain recombines TRBV4-2 with TRBJ2-1, with D tentatively TRBD2 (6 bases). Sequencing was carried out using uninvolved lung tissue not adjacent to the tumor. This TCR was sampled from a human donor with non-small cell lung cancer. The CDR3 protein is CASSVLDYDNEQFF. The CDR3 nucleotides are TGTGCCAGCAGCGTTTTGGACTACGACAATGAGCAGTTCTTC.